Following are 7 T cell receptor beta chains from one sample sequenced in a study of blood T cells in healthy people across ages (dated by TCRdb to 2014 to 2015). The library was generated by 5' RACE. TCRdb lists the instrument as Illumina HiSeq 2500. The second PCR ran for about 6 to 12 cycles and used a J-beta primer mix along with a sample-barcoded 5' primer. TCRdb trimmed the raw reads at Q25, called clones with MiXCR and kept productive beta chains. Rows matching on CDR3 protein sequence are summarized as one entry with the most common DNA and genes. Within this sample are 910,000 or so distinct CDR3 sequences, with about 51% of them counted one time only. The ten largest clones capture around 21% of the sample. Sequencing used blood. All receptors derive from a woman aged 55 to 70 in good health.

The chain carries TRBV4-1 and TRBJ2-3, with a weak D call TRBD2 (6 bases). The CDR3 extends over 16 amino acids. Germline loops: CDR1 MGHRA, CDR2 YSYEKL. The germline V and J ends were trimmed by 7 bases and 2 bases, with 19 bases remaining between them. DNA for the CDR3: TGCGCCAGCACCAGTGGGTTAGCGGCAATCACAGATACGCAGTATTTT. Translated, it gives CASTSGLAAITDTQYF.

Concerning this clonotype itself: Germline and junction disagree at one end, which may indicate a read error. CDR3 region: CANSLKRAEQFF. CDR3 coding DNA: TGCGCCAACAGCTTGAAAAGGGCTGAGCAGTTCTTC. The V call is TRBV5-1, the J call TRBJ2-1; D remains ambiguous. This CDR3 spans 12 amino acids. Germline V gene sequence: CDR1 SGHRS, CDR2 YFSETQ.

The CDR3 DNA reads TGTGCCAGCAGCGGGACAGGGGTTATGGAGACCCAGTACTTC. Amino acids: CASSGTGVMETQYF. V and J are TRBV7-8 and TRBJ2-7, with 10 bases lining up with TRBD1. The end of the DNA is better explained by TRBJ2-5, so the J call may be wrong. CDR3 length: 14 amino acids. The germline V gene has CDR1 SGHVS and CDR2 FQNEAQ.

This clonotype appeared a single time. The rearrangement joins TRBV2 to TRBJ1-4; D gene ambiguous. CDR3 size: 15 residues. The V end lost 6 bases, the J end lost 5 bases, and 16 bases lay between the germline ends. Germline V gives CDR1 SNHLY, CDR2 FYNNEI. The CDR3 spells CASSGGGRKNEKLFF. In DNA form, the CDR3 reads TGTGCCAGCAGCGGCGGCGGCAGGAAAAATGAAAAACTGTTTTTT. Drawing the rest from reference TRBV2 and TRBJ1-4, the complete variable domain is EPEVTQTPSHQVTQMGQEVILRCVPISNHLYFYWYRQILGQKVEFLVSFYNNEISEKSEIFDDQFSVERPDGSNFTLKIRSTKLEDSAMYFCASSGGGRKNEKLFFGSGTQLSVL.

The rearrangement joins TRBV4-1 to TRBJ2-5, with a possible D match to TRBD2 (6 bases). V was pared by 1 base and J by 11 bases, with 23 bases between. The CDR3 is 16 amino acids. Germline V gene data show CDR1 as MGHRA and CDR2 as YSYEKL. In DNA, the CDR3 is TGCGCCAGCAGCCAAGGGTGGGCGGGGTCCTACAATGAGCAGTACTTC. Its protein product is CASSQGWAGSYNEQYF.

This chain links TRBV20-1 with TRBJ2-1; D unresolved. Trimming took 7 bases from V and 10 from J, leaving 14 bases between them. The CDR3 is 11 residues long. Germline CDR1 and CDR2: DFQATT and SNEGSKA (reference sequence). The CDR3 reads CSGYSFYEQFF. DNA for the CDR3: TGCAGTGGGTACTCATTCTACGAGCAGTTCTTC.

CDR3 DNA sequence: TGTGCCAGCAGCGTCGCTGGGGGATATGAGACCCAGTACTTC. It codes for CASSVAGGYETQYF. The genes are TRBV6-1 and TRBJ2-5; D tentatively fits TRBD1 or TRBD2 (5 bases each). There are 14 residues in the CDR3. CDR1 is MNHNS, CDR2 SASEGT, per germline. Trimming removed 6 bases at V and 5 bases at J, with 16 bases between.